This TCR beta chain emerged from a study of blood T cell repertoires in COVID-19. Whole-study context: Sample material is recorded as cDNA or gDNA derived from T cells, B-cell-depleted T cells, or PBMCs.

V lost 6 bases to trimming and J lost 7 bases; unmatched junction nucleotides: 11. This CDR3 contains 14 residues. Germline loops: CDR1 MDHEN, CDR2 SYDVKM. TCRdb's table, derived via immunoSEQ multiplex PCR, lists solely in-frame clones and lacks some. Of some 87,000 clones listed, about 85% are singletons. This sequence originates from a man older than 75 with active or convalescent COVID-19. The specimen sequenced was peripheral blood. The chain joins TRBV28 to TRBJ1-1; TRBD1 agrees at 7 bases. The CDR3 spells CASRKQGTLGEAFF. The CDR3 nucleotides are TGTGCCAGCAGGAAACAGGGGACTCTCGGTGAAGCTTTCTTT.